These T cell receptor beta chains were read from a single sample in a study of shared T cell receptors in the human thymus. The repertoire was sequenced with immunoSEQ multiplex PCR; TCRdb's copy has only in-frame clones and lacks some. The repertoire consists of around 68,000 clones, with roughly 96% occurring once and the leading ten covering less than 0.04%. Sequencing was carried out using thymocytes. These TCRs come from a human donor. CDR3s include the opening cysteine and the closing phenylalanine or tryptophan. The D gene is left open where the match is weak.

TRBD1 | TRBJ2-7 | 16 | TRBV28 | CASSFEVGQGSYEQYF
NA | TRBJ1-5 | 18 | TRBV5-6 | CASSLATGGGLYNQPQHF
NA | TRBJ2-1 | 18 | TRBV4-3 | CASSQADGGTETYNEQFF
TRBD2 | TRBJ2-1 | 17 | TRBV7-8 | CASRAGLAGGSTNEQFF
TRBD1 | TRBJ1-4 | 17 | TRBV4-1 | CASSQADRGWTNEKLFF
NA | TRBJ1-3 | 17 | TRBV18 | CASSLLHHLSSGNTIYF
NA | TRBJ2-4 | 15 | TRBV7-2 | CASSLEEGTKNIQYF
NA | TRBJ1-2 | 15 | TRBV19 | CASSIHNSENYGYTF
NA | TRBJ1-1 | 12 | TRBV6-6 | CASSLPGREAFF
NA | TRBJ2-5 | 12 | TRBV28 | CASSWTKETQYF
NA | TRBJ1-2 | 16 | TRBV6-6 | CASSPTPGSYVDGYTF
NA | TRBJ1-6 | 13 | TRBV6-5 | CASHGQGNSPLHF
TRBD1 | TRBJ1-2 | 14 | TRBV9 | CASSQLGQSDGYTF
NA | TRBJ2-3 | 15 | TRBV19 | CASTTQGRRADTQYF
NA | TRBJ1-2 | 17 | TRBV10-3 | CAISESSVVGTRGGYTF
NA | TRBJ1-3 | 18 | TRBV15 | CATSRDTRLQGSGNTIYF
TRBD1 | TRBJ2-5 | 14 | TRBV19 | CASSLQGAEETQYF
TRBD1 | TRBJ1-6 | 17 | TRBV5-6 | CASSPETPTGTNSPLHF
NA | TRBJ2-1 | 12 | TRBV5-1 | CASSPPSGEQFF
NA | TRBJ2-1 | 17 | TRBV11-2 | CASSLGQESPLGNEQFF
NA | TRBJ1-6 | 15 | TRBV5-6 | CASSLFTASHSPLHF
NA | TRBJ2-3 | 11 | TRBV5-1 | CASSGEWTQYF
NA | TRBJ2-7 | 18 | TRBV14 | CASSQDIPIGRKLGEQYF
NA | TRBJ2-3 | 14 | TRBV27 | CASSESPGTDTQYF
NA | TRBJ2-7 | 23 | TRBV19 | CASSIGYIGSGRGPVIPDYEQYF
TRBD2 | TRBJ2-1 | 18 | TRBV7-2 | CASSLPKFLAGGQGEQFF
NA | TRBJ1-2 | 12 | TRBV5-6 | CASSLAARGYTF
NA | TRBJ1-6 | 15 | TRBV28 | CASSLSGTNNSPLHF
NA | TRBJ1-1 | 15 | TRBV25-1 | CASSEDRGKNTEAFF
NA | TRBJ2-3 | 14 | TRBV18 | CASSPFRLLDTQYF
TRBD2 | TRBJ2-5 | 21 | TRBV14 | CASSQPLRGLAGGGPQETQYF
TRBD2 | TRBJ2-7 | 14 | TRBV6-5 | CASTLGGNSYEQYF
TRBD1 | TRBJ1-1 | 15 | TRBV19 | CASSGQGGVNTEAFF
NA | TRBJ2-7 | 18 | TRBV15 | CATSGYRGPFVNPYEQYF
NA | TRBJ1-4 | 17 | TRBV14 | CASSQAPPSFTNEKLFF
TRBD1 | TRBJ2-5 | 14 | TRBV7-9 | CASRTGQQQETQYF
NA | TRBJ2-2 | 13 | TRBV5-1 | CASSCWHTGELFF
NA | TRBJ2-2 | 14 | TRBV5-3 | CARSSWGRTGELFF
NA | TRBJ2-5 | 14 | TRBV9 | CASSALTGNETQYF
TRBD1 | TRBJ2-5 | 16 | TRBV4-3 | CASSQPGDRGKETQYF
TRBD2 | TRBJ2-3 | 16 | TRBV14 | CASSQDLGGITDTQYF